This record concerns one T cell receptor (beta chain) sequence. Both 60 Vbeta primers and 13 Jbeta primers went into the PCR. Clones were sequenced by immunoSEQ multiplex PCR, and TCRdb holds only the in-frame ones, with some missing. Here the sample spans 200,000 to 250,000 clones, approximately 82% being singletons. From germline, CDR1 is SGHAT and CDR2 FQNNGV. Deletions cut 0 bases from V and 4 bases from J, with 9 bases between. The CDR3 runs to 14 residues. These data come from a study of cytomegalovirus exposure and HLA in healthy donors. Overall study context: Unique TCRs numbering approximately 80 million, obtained from HLA-typed donors, made up an early data release.

This sequence joins TRBV11-2 and TRBJ1-2; no clear D. The origin of this receptor is a man aged 18 to 29 in good health and CMV-seronegative. The sequencing input was PBMCs. This CDR3 reads CASSLELQPYGYTF. The CDR3 DNA sequence: TGTGCCAGCAGCTTAGAATTACAACCCTATGGCTACACCTTC.